In this sample, the clone carrying this T cell receptor beta chain turned up many times. Its antigen remains unidentified. The same CDR3 can be traced to other DNA sequences in this sample. This sample is part of a study of metastatic and nonmetastatic thyroid tumors. General observations from the study: It was reported that TCR beta diversity was significantly higher in malignant thyroid tumors than benign nodules, in blood and tumor.

All patients reached thyroid surgery having received no treatment beforehand. Through MiXCR, TCRdb re-clonotyped the PCR reads. The table has tens of thousands of clones, 15% to 20% seen once. The clonotype comes from a female donor with papillary thyroid cancer or a benign thyroid nodule (not recorded which). Some clones in this sample may be carry-over from other donors' samples. What was sequenced was blood.

The CDR3 reads CAWSIVGAGAQETQYF. Here the CDR3 DNA reads TGTGCCTGGAGTATTGTGGGGGCGGGGGCCCAAGAGACCCAGTACTTC. The rearrangement links TRBV30 to TRBJ2-5, with TRBD2 as a possible D gene (7 bases). The CDR3 is made up of 16 amino acids. CDR1 GTSNPN and CDR2 SVGIG come from the germline V gene (reference sequence). Trimming took 2 bases from V and 1 from J, leaving 17 bases between them.